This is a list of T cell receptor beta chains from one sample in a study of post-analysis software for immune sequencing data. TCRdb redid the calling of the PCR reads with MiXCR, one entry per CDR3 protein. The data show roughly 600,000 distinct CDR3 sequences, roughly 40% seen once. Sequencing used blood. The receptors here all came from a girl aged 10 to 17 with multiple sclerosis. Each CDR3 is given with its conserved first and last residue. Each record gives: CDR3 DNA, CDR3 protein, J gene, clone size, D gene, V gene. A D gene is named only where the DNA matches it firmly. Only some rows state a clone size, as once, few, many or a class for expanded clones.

cdr3_nt: TGCGCCAGCAGCCAACAAACCAACACTGAAGCTTTCTTT
cdr3_aa: CASSQQTNTEAFF
j_call: TRBJ1-1
clone_size: NA
d_call: NA
v_call: TRBV4-1

cdr3_nt: TGCGCCAGCAGCTTGGGACAGGAAGGCTATGGCTACACCTTC
cdr3_aa: CASSLGQEGYGYTF
j_call: TRBJ1-2
clone_size: few
d_call: NA
v_call: TRBV5-1

cdr3_nt: TGTGCCAGCAGCGGACCCCCAAGGACAGACCAGACCCAGTACTTC
cdr3_aa: CASSGPPRTDQTQYF
j_call: TRBJ2-5
clone_size: NA
d_call: NA
v_call: TRBV9

cdr3_nt: TGTGCCAGCAGCCCTGGACAGGGTCAGGAGGAAAAACTGTTTTTT
cdr3_aa: CASSPGQGQEEKLFF
j_call: TRBJ1-4
clone_size: NA
d_call: TRBD1
v_call: TRBV7-9

cdr3_nt: TGTGCCAGCACCTCGGCAAATAGCAATCAGCCCCAGCATTTT
cdr3_aa: CASTSANSNQPQHF
j_call: TRBJ1-5
clone_size: NA
d_call: NA
v_call: TRBV12-3/TRBV12-4

cdr3_nt: TGTGCCAGCAGCTTAGGGAGTTCCGGGAATCGGTTCTTC
cdr3_aa: CASSLGSSGNRFF
j_call: TRBJ2-1
clone_size: NA
d_call: NA
v_call: TRBV7-9

cdr3_nt: TGCGCCAGCAGCTTGGGGCTCCGGGGAAACTATGGCTACACCTTC
cdr3_aa: CASSLGLRGNYGYTF
j_call: TRBJ1-2
clone_size: NA
d_call: NA
v_call: TRBV5-1

cdr3_nt: TGTGCCAGCAGTGCATTGGCGGGAGGCCCCTCCTACAATGAGCAGTTCTTC
cdr3_aa: CASSALAGGPSYNEQFF
j_call: TRBJ2-1
clone_size: NA
d_call: TRBD2
v_call: TRBV25-1

cdr3_nt: TGTGCCAGCAGTTTAAGGCAGGGCGTACAGAGGGCGCAGTATTTT
cdr3_aa: CASSLRQGVQRAQYF
j_call: TRBJ2-3
clone_size: NA
d_call: NA
v_call: TRBV12-3/TRBV12-4

cdr3_nt: TGCGCCAGCAGCTTGGCGGCGTCAGGGGGATTCATCTACGAGCAGTACTTC
cdr3_aa: CASSLAASGGFIYEQYF
j_call: TRBJ2-7
clone_size: few
d_call: TRBD1
v_call: TRBV5-1

cdr3_nt: TGTGCCTGGAGTCACGGACCCCTTAACTATGGCTACACCTTC
cdr3_aa: CAWSHGPLNYGYTF
j_call: TRBJ1-2
clone_size: NA
d_call: NA
v_call: TRBV30

cdr3_nt: TGTGCCAGCAGTACCGGGACAGGAGGCGAGCAGTACTTC
cdr3_aa: CASSTGTGGEQYF
j_call: TRBJ2-7
clone_size: NA
d_call: TRBD1
v_call: TRBV6-6

cdr3_nt: TGTGCCACCAGTGATCCCGGGACAAACTATGGCCACACCTTC
cdr3_aa: CATSDPGTNYGHTF
j_call: TRBJ1-2
clone_size: NA
d_call: NA
v_call: TRBV24-1

cdr3_nt: TGTGCCAGCAGCCAGGGACAGACTAATGAAAAACTGTTTTTT
cdr3_aa: CASSQGQTNEKLFF
j_call: TRBJ1-4
clone_size: NA
d_call: TRBD1
v_call: TRBV7-9

cdr3_nt: TGTGCCATCAGTTCGAGTGTTACCCCAGCCCAAAGCCAAGAGACCCAGTACTTC
cdr3_aa: CAISSSVTPAQSQETQYF
j_call: TRBJ2-5
clone_size: NA
d_call: NA
v_call: TRBV10-3

cdr3_nt: TGTGCCAGCAGGAGGGACAGTAATGAGCAGTTCTTC
cdr3_aa: CASRRDSNEQFF
j_call: TRBJ2-1
clone_size: few
d_call: TRBD1
v_call: TRBV6-5

cdr3_nt: TGCGCCAGCAGCCCGATGACGGGACTAGCGGAAGAGACCCAGTACTTC
cdr3_aa: CASSPMTGLAEETQYF
j_call: TRBJ2-5
clone_size: NA
d_call: TRBD2
v_call: TRBV5-1

cdr3_nt: TGTGCCAGCAGTTACGACGGTCACTACGAGCAGTACTTC
cdr3_aa: CASSYDGHYEQYF
j_call: TRBJ2-7
clone_size: NA
d_call: NA
v_call: TRBV6-5

cdr3_nt: TGCAGTGCTGGGGGGCTTACAGGGACGAATGAAGCTTTCTTT
cdr3_aa: CSAGGLTGTNEAFF
j_call: TRBJ1-1
clone_size: NA
d_call: NA
v_call: TRBV20-1

cdr3_nt: TGTGCCAGCAGTCTCGGTGGGGACCCTCACTCTAGCACAGATACGCAGTATTTT
cdr3_aa: CASSLGGDPHSSTDTQYF
j_call: TRBJ2-3
clone_size: NA
d_call: NA
v_call: TRBV12-3/TRBV12-4

cdr3_nt: TGTGCCACCAGCATACTGTCCCAAAGGTCAGGCTACACCTTC
cdr3_aa: CATSILSQRSGYTF
j_call: TRBJ1-2
clone_size: NA
d_call: NA
v_call: TRBV15

cdr3_nt: TGTGCCAGCAGCCGAACGGGACTGTTGGATCCCTACAATGAGCAGTTCTTC
cdr3_aa: CASSRTGLLDPYNEQFF
j_call: TRBJ2-1
clone_size: NA
d_call: NA
v_call: TRBV4-2